This T cell receptor beta chain was captured by sequencing in a study of blood T cell repertoires in COVID-19. About the research overall: Material from acute and convalescent COVID-19 was sourced from the United States, Italy and Spain. T cells, B-cell-depleted T cells, or PBMCs provided the cDNA or gDNA that served as material.

V was clipped by 0 bases and J by 6 bases; unmatched bases: 3. The CDR3 totals 16 residues. The germline gives CDR1 MNHEY, CDR2 SVGEGT. Per the study methods: Cell counts per sample came from amplifying reference gene primers. The assay was immunoSEQ multiplex PCR, and TCRdb's table has in-frame clones only and misses some. The V and J calls and clone size are taken from that table; D and trimming were inferred from the DNA. The data contain about 300,000 clones, less than 90% of them singletons. The material sequenced was peripheral blood. The sequence was collected from a human donor in a cohort sampled during active COVID-19. V is TRBV6-2 or TRBV6-3 and J is TRBJ2-2, with 11 bases aligning to TRBD2. The CDR3 spells CASSYSIAGGAGELFF. DNA for the CDR3: TGTGCCAGCAGTTACTCGATAGCGGGAGGGGCCGGGGAGCTGTTTTTT.